These 2 T cell receptor beta chains were all obtained from the same sample, sequenced in a study of control samples from healthy donors and cancer patients. Sequencing was performed with immunoSEQ multiplex PCR; in TCRdb, only in-frame clones are kept and a portion is missing. The sample has 150,000 or so clones, around 94% seen once; the top ten hold about 14%. The sample comprised PBMCs. These receptors were taken from a man between 60 and 70 years old with colorectal cancer.

V and J are TRBV9 and TRBJ1-4, with 7 nucleotides matching TRBD1. V shed 0 bases, J shed 5 bases, and the junction held 10 bases outside the gene matches. CDR3 length: 17 amino acids. Germline CDR1 is SGDLS and CDR2 is YYNGEE. The CDR3 DNA follows: TGTGCCAGCAGCGTAGGTCTCCCCCAGGGGGGGAATGAAAAACTGTTTTTT. Encoded protein: CASSVGLPQGGNEKLFF.

The sample holds one count of this clone. The V gene is TRBV10-3, the J gene TRBJ1-1, with D unclear. This CDR3 is built from 13 residues. V lost 4 bases and J 0 bases, leaving 6 bases between the germline ends. Per the germline V gene, CDR1 is ENHRY and CDR2 is SYGVKD. For the CDR3, the DNA is TGTGCCATCAGTGTATCTGTGAACACTGAAGCTTTCTTT. It codes for CAISVSVNTEAFF.